The clone carrying this T cell receptor (beta chain) showed up just once. Original handling: Reference gene primer amplification yielded estimated nucleated cell counts. Using immunoSEQ multiplex PCR, the repertoire was profiled, and TCRdb retains in-frame clones only, with some absent. V, J and clone size are taken as reported in that table, and D and trimming were inferred from the DNA itself. Here the sample spans more than 110,000 clones, 79% being singletons. The data originate from a study of blood T cell repertoires in COVID-19. Study in general: Spain, Italy and the United States supplied samples that represented acute and convalescent COVID-19. Sample material is recorded as cDNA or gDNA derived from T cells, B-cell-depleted T cells, or PBMCs.

The V gene's germline CDR1 is GTSNPN and CDR2 SVGIG (reference sequence). V lost 5 bases and J lost 10, with 18 bases in between. This CDR3 spans 13 amino acids. V usage is TRBV30 and J usage is TRBJ2-1, with a tentative D call TRBD2 (6 bases). This receptor was taken from a man between 60 and 75 years old with acute or convalescent COVID-19. The sample taken for sequencing was peripheral blood. Written as DNA, the CDR3 is TGTGCCTGGGCCCTCTGGGAGGCGGGAGAGCAGTTCTTC. Translating it yields CAWALWEAGEQFF.